The entry below gives a single T cell receptor (beta chain) sequence along with its context. This record belongs to a study of OX40 agonist ivuxolimab in advanced cancers. Study in general: Checkpoint inhibitors had been given previously to 40% of patients. Partial responses were seen in three patients, one with hepatocellular carcinoma and two with cutaneous melanoma.

Measured with immunoSEQ multiplex PCR; TCRdb has only the in-frame clones, and not every one. In the table there are about 26,000 clones, roughly 80% of which are singletons. Germline loops: CDR1 GTSNPN, CDR2 SVGIG (reference sequence). V lost 4 bases and J lost 2; bases outside the gene matches: 6. CDR3 length equals 14 residues. The clonotype was recovered from an adult with an advanced solid tumor such as melanoma, head and neck, liver or kidney cancer. The sample here was CD4+ or CD8+ T cells sorted from blood, taken in a trial of the OX40 agonist ivuxolimab. The chain employs TRBV30 and TRBJ2-7, with 9 positions matching TRBD1. CDR3 residues: CAWNSGTGTYEQYF. CDR3 coding DNA: TGTGCCTGGAACTCCGGGACAGGGACCTACGAGCAGTACTTC. Combining the CDR3 with reference TRBV30 and TRBJ2-7 gives the whole variable domain SQTIHQWPATLVQPVGSPLSLECTVEGTSNPNLYWYRQAAGRGLQLLFYSVGIGQISSEVPQNLSASRPQDRQFILSSKKLLLSDSGFYLCAWNSGTGTYEQYFGPGTRLTVT.